This TCR beta chain is drawn from a study of blood T cell repertoires in COVID-19. In the study overall: Samples came from the United States, Italy and Spain, spanning acute and convalescent COVID-19. T cells, B-cell-depleted T cells, or PBMCs provided the cDNA or gDNA that served as material.

TCRdb's table, derived via immunoSEQ multiplex PCR, lists solely in-frame clones and lacks some. This table holds about 150,000 clones, more than 70% found once. The V end lost 3 bases, the J end lost 8 bases, and 8 bases lay between the germline ends. CDR1 is MNHEY and CDR2 is SMNVEV in the germline V gene (reference sequence). This CDR3 contains 12 residues. Sequencing input: peripheral blood. This sequence originates from a man between 18 and 35 years old with active or convalescent COVID-19. The gene calls are TRBV27 and TRBJ2-1; tentative D call: TRBD1 (5 bases). The CDR3 reads CASSFKGYEQFF. CDR3 in DNA: TGTGCCAGCAGTTTTAAGGGGTATGAGCAGTTCTTC.